The present T cell receptor (beta chain) was sequenced within a study of T-cell memory formation after mild COVID-19. Study results and limitations: The pre-infection memory compartment contained some responding clones, suggesting cross-reactive memory joined. Clones contracting over day 15 to 85 were CD4/CD8 balanced, with later expanders leaning CD4+.

Germline V CDR1 and CDR2: SGHRS, YFSETQ. The V segment lost 6 bases and the J segment 4 bases; nucleotides outside the gene matches: 9. The CDR3 is 14 amino acids. With respect to this clonotype: The antigen is unknown.

Researchers used 5'RACE with constant-segment primers to make TCR alpha and TCR beta cDNA libraries that carry sample barcodes and UMIs. TCRdb ran MiXCR on the 5' RACE reads and lists one entry per CDR3 protein. The sample contains 150,000 or so distinct CDR3 sequences, 11% of which appear only once. The source material was PBMCs or a T cell subset sorted from them (not recorded which). The TCR was taken from a man between 18 and 35 years old who had mild COVID-19 (a few samples of this study predate the infection). Cell type and time point are not known. The V gene is TRBV5-1, the J gene TRBJ2-5; the match to TRBD2 covers 7 bases. The CDR3 reads CASTSGGTGETQYF. The CDR3 coding sequence is TGCGCCAGCACATCGGGGGGAACCGGAGAGACCCAGTACTTC.